Listed here is a single T cell receptor (beta chain). As handled by the study authors: Reference gene primer amplification gave nucleated cell count estimates. Sequenced by immunoSEQ multiplex PCR; TCRdb stores in-frame clones only, minus some. Clonal size and the V and J genes are those of that table, whereas D and trimming came from the DNA. Altogether a few hundred thousand clones are present, 70% to 90% being singletons, with the ten largest covering approximately 10%. These data originate in a study of blood T cell repertoires in COVID-19. Study in general: Some COVID-19 samples were acute and others convalescent; all came from the United States, Italy and Spain. T cells, B-cell-depleted T cells, or PBMCs provided the cDNA or gDNA that served as material.

CDR3 length: 14 residues. The germline V gene has CDR1 MNHEY and CDR2 SVGAGI. V dropped 5 bases and J dropped 8 bases, with 16 bases sitting between them. This sequence originates from a woman aged 65 to 85 with acute or convalescent COVID-19. The chain combines TRBV6-5 with TRBJ2-1; tentative D call: TRBD2 (6 bases). Sequenced: peripheral blood. The CDR3 loop is CASSPGAAVHEQFF. The DNA for the CDR3 is TGTGCCAGCAGTCCGGGAGCAGCAGTCCATGAGCAGTTCTTC.